A single sample is the source of the 12 T cell receptor beta chains below, sequenced in a study of blood T cells in healthy people across ages. A sample-barcoded 5' primer and a J-beta primer mix were used in a second PCR of roughly 6 to 12 cycles. TCRdb itself ran the 5' RACE reads through MiXCR, one entry per CDR3 protein. Of 650,000 to 800,000 distinct CDR3 sequences listed, around 45% are singletons. Sequencing was performed on blood. These receptors were taken from a man aged 60 to 75 in good health.

The chain couples TRBV20-1 to TRBJ1-1; possibly TRBD1 for D (6 bases). Deletions cut 6 bases from V and 0 bases from J, with 14 bases between. From germline, CDR1 is DFQATT and CDR2 SNEGSKA (reference sequence). CDR3 length: 14 residues. The chain's CDR3 is CSATSNRVNTEAFF. Here the CDR3 DNA reads TGCAGTGCAACGTCAAACAGGGTGAACACTGAAGCTTTCTTT.

The gene calls are TRBV9 and TRBJ1-2; D remains ambiguous. V was shortened by 0 bases and J by 5 bases, with 14 bases between the two germline ends. In germline, CDR1 is SGDLS, CDR2 YYNGEE. The CDR3 totals 15 residues. CDR3 sequence reads: CASSVDTQGQYGYTF. In DNA form, the CDR3 reads TGTGCCAGCAGCGTAGACACACAAGGGCAGTATGGCTACACCTTC.

The V and J genes are TRBV3-1 and TRBJ2-5; 9 nucleotides line up with TRBD1. The J call may not be correct, given that the DNA end is closer to TRBJ2-7. Germline V lookup: CDR1 LGHDT, CDR2 YNNKEL (reference sequence). The CDR3 consists of 14 residues. CDR3 amino acids: CAAGQGGQGSEQYF. The CDR3 nucleotides read TGTGCCGCCGGCCAAGGGGGACAGGGATCCGAGCAGTACTTC.

In this sample, this clonotype turned up a few times. The V and J genes are TRBV15 and TRBJ2-1, with 10 positions matching TRBD2. The germline CDR1 and CDR2 sequences are LNHNV and YYDKDF (reference sequence). V shed 3 bases, J shed 3 bases, and the junction held 11 bases outside the gene matches. The CDR3 loop spans 18 amino acids. The CDR3 bases are TGTGCCACCAGCAGTCAGGGGGCGGCTAGCGGGAGCTACAATGAGCAGTTCTTC. Its protein product is CATSSQGAASGSYNEQFF.

This chain connects TRBV10-3 to TRBJ2-5; TRBD2 agrees at 11 bases. The CDR3 is 18 amino acids. V shed 0 bases and J 11 bases; nucleotides not matched to a gene: 17. Germline V CDR1 and CDR2: ENHRY, SYGVKD. As DNA, the CDR3 is TGTGCCATCAGTGAGTCGACTCCAACTAGCGGGGGAAACAATGAGCAGTACTTC. Amino acid sequence: CAISESTPTSGGNNEQYF.

This clonotype was recorded a few times. This sequence joins TRBV20-1 and TRBJ2-1; maybe TRBD1 (6 bases). V was shortened by 2 bases and J by 4 bases, with 18 bases between the two germline ends. CDR3 length: 16 amino acids. Germline assignment: CDR1 DFQATT and CDR2 SNEGSKA (reference sequence). The CDR3 nucleotides read TGCAGTGCTAGACAATCTAGAGACAGGAGGTACAATGAGCAGTTCTTC. This translates into CSARQSRDRRYNEQFF.

The V and J genes are TRBV27 and TRBJ2-7, with TRBD2 matching 9 bases. CDR3 length: 15 residues. Trimming removed 5 bases from V and 3 bases from J; junction bases left unmatched: 8. The germline V gene encodes CDR1 MNHEY and CDR2 SMNVEV (reference sequence). The DNA for the CDR3 is TGTGCCAGCAGTCGCTGCGGGGGGGCCCTCTACGAGCAGTACTTC. This translates into CASSRCGGALYEQYF.

The rearrangement links TRBV12-3 or TRBV12-4 to TRBJ1-2; D is unresolved. The CDR3 consists of 14 residues. V lost 4 bases and J 7 bases, leaving 16 bases between the germline ends. The chain's CDR3 is CASSSPWHEGGYTF. In DNA, the CDR3 is TGTGCCAGCAGTTCACCCTGGCATGAAGGTGGCTACACCTTC.

V gene TRBV18 combines with J gene TRBJ2-3; D call uncertain. Trimming stripped 0 bases from V and 4 bases from J, with 5 bases between. Germline V gene lookup returns CDR1 KGHSH and CDR2 LQKENI. This CDR3 region has 13 residues. This CDR3 reads CASSPPQADTQYF. CDR3 coding DNA: TGTGCCAGCTCACCACCCCAGGCAGATACGCAGTATTTT.

This chain links TRBV12-3 or TRBV12-4 with TRBJ2-7; 7 bases line up with TRBD2. The J call is uncertain, as TRBJ2-5 better fits the DNA end. The CDR3 runs to 13 residues. The DNA for the CDR3 is TGTGCCAGCCGGGACTACAATACGGAGACCCAGTACTTC. Translated, it gives CASRDYNTETQYF.

The chain links TRBV6-2 or TRBV6-3 to TRBJ1-2, with D perhaps matching TRBD1 (5 bases). The CDR3 contains 14 residues. In germline, CDR1 is MNHEY, CDR2 SVGEGT. Trimming left V 2 bases short and J 2 bases short, with 9 bases between. The CDR3 is CASSYGADNYGYTF. The CDR3 coding sequence is TGTGCCAGCAGTTACGGGGCGGACAACTATGGCTACACCTTC.

Only a few counts were recorded for this clonotype. The chain is built from TRBV24-1 and TRBJ2-3; 8 bases agree with TRBD2. The CDR3 covers 13 residues. The V gene end was trimmed by 10 bases and the J gene end by 0 bases; junction bases not matched to a gene: 2. Per germline, CDR1 KGHDR and CDR2 SFDVKD. DNA for the CDR3: TGTGCCACGAGCGGGGGTAGCACAGATACGCAGTATTTT. It codes for CATSGGSTDTQYF.